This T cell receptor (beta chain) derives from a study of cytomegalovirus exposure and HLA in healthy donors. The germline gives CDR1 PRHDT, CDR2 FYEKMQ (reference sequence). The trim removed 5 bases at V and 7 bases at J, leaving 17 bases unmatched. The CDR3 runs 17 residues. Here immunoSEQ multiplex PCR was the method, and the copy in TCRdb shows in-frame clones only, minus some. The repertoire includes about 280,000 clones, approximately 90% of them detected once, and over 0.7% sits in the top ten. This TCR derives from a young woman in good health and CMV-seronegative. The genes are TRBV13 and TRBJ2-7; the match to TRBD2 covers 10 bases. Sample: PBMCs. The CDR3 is CASSGGGKAGGPEEQYF. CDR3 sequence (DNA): TGTGCCAGCAGCGGGGGGGGAAAAGCGGGAGGGCCGGAGGAGCAGTACTTC. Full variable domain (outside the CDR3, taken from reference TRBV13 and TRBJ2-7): AAGVIQSPRHLIKEKRETATLKCYPIPRHDTVYWYQQGPGQDPQFLISFYEKMQSDKGSIPDRFSAQQFSDYHSELNMSSLELGDSALYFCASSGGGKAGGPEEQYFGPGTRLTVT.